This T cell receptor beta chain was sequenced for a study of OX40 agonist ivuxolimab in advanced cancers. Study outcomes and limitations: CD4+ and CD8+ T cells in blood underwent clonal expansion by week 6 at 0.1 to 3.0 mg/kg.

Data came from immunoSEQ multiplex PCR; TCRdb stores just in-frame clones and leaves some out. Found here are 75,000 to 100,000 clones, about 90% of them singletons; the top ten hold over 0.8%. Germline values: CDR1 SGHNT, CDR2 YENEEA. The CDR3 is 15 amino acids. The V end was cut by 1 base, the J end by 0 bases, with 9 bases between. As to this clone: The antigen remains undetermined.

The clonotype comes from an adult with an advanced solid tumor such as melanoma, head and neck, liver or kidney cancer. This chain joins TRBV11-3 and TRBJ1-1, with a tentative D call TRBD1 (5 bases). Here the sequenced sample was CD4+ or CD8+ T cells sorted from blood, taken in a trial of the OX40 agonist ivuxolimab. The chain's CDR3 is CASSLGGALNTEAFF. The DNA for the CDR3 is TGTGCCAGCAGCTTAGGCGGGGCCCTGAACACTGAAGCTTTCTTT.